Listed below are T cell receptor beta chains from one sample, sequenced in a study of blood T cells in healthy people across ages. TCRdb recomputed calls from the 5' RACE reads with MiXCR, one row per CDR3 protein. This table holds about 1.4 million distinct CDR3 sequences, approximately 60% found once. Material for sequencing was blood. The receptor set was obtained from a man between 18 and 29 years old in good health. Each CDR3 is given without its conserved first and last residue. The order of the fields is J gene, V gene, CDR3 protein.

TRBJ2-7,TRBV2,ASSAPKDRVSYEQY
TRBJ2-3,TRBV7-9,ASSSQGPDTQY
-,TRBV27,ASSSTGLGNEQY
TRBJ2-7,TRBV29-1,SVVAASSYEQY
TRBJ2-1,TRBV4-1,ASSQTPRGNEQF
TRBJ2-2,TRBV27,ASSAGLTGELF
TRBJ2-7,TRBV3-1,ASSTGQGSLEQY
TRBJ2-3,TRBV5-1,ASSFGGRSTQY
TRBJ2-4,TRBV7-9,ASSLEEDFENIQY
TRBJ1-2,TRBV29-1,SVATGGIYGYT
TRBJ2-7,TRBV12-3/TRBV12-4,ASSLMVASDSGFYEQY
TRBJ2-7,TRBV20-1,SAGDRDSFYEQY
TRBJ2-5,TRBV6-2/TRBV6-3,ASSYFGQRETQY
TRBJ2-1,TRBV4-1,ASSQVPSQLAGTPLEQF
-,TRBV6-5,ASSSFTAGVQTQY
TRBJ1-1,TRBV7-9,VSSLQGRTEAF
TRBJ1-5,TRBV6-1,ASSEGERSYSNQPQH
TRBJ1-6,TRBV27,ASSSTGSSYNSPLH
TRBJ2-4,TRBV4-1,ASSPVTDGEIQY
TRBJ2-1,TRBV12-3/TRBV12-4,ASSISPRVNEQF
TRBJ2-5,TRBV6-1,ASRTSGARVETQY
TRBJ2-1,TRBV29-1,SARPGLVDNEQF
TRBJ2-5,TRBV6-5,ASSYGREGTQY
TRBJ2-3,TRBV5-1,ASSLSEAGLFTDTQY
TRBJ1-5,TRBV2,ASSEGVPSNQPQH
TRBJ2-3,TRBV9,ASSVDSLTVGTDTQY
TRBJ2-1,TRBV24-1,ATRDSGSLYNEQF
TRBJ1-2,TRBV12-3/TRBV12-4,ASTKGRGDFNYGYT
TRBJ2-1,TRBV7-8,ASSLAGDRGDNEQF
TRBJ1-1,TRBV20-1,SARWSGLAEAF
TRBJ2-1,TRBV6-1,ASVDNPGGEQF
TRBJ2-1,TRBV13,ASSSIGLAGAQQF
TRBJ2-7,TRBV4-1,ASSHVQGNEQY
TRBJ2-1,TRBV30,AWRNNEQF